This T cell receptor (beta chain) was captured in a study of cytomegalovirus exposure and HLA in healthy donors. Repertoires were generated with immunoSEQ multiplex PCR, while TCRdb's copy carries only in-frame clones and drops some. The table has around 61,000 clones, over 90% seen once; the top ten hold 5.3%. Broader study findings: The TCR clusters that emerged in the first cohort tended, a later analysis found, to co-occur in the 120 or so validation repertoires. Altogether, some 170 TCR beta chains were recorded as cytomegalovirus-associated.

Comments on this clone: The antigen remains undetermined.

The germline gives CDR1 SEHNR, CDR2 FQNEAQ (reference sequence). Trimming removed 3 bases from V and 7 bases from J, with 13 bases in between. The CDR3 totals 14 residues. The chain is built from TRBV7-9 and TRBJ2-1; TRBD1 is a possible D gene (5 bases). The clonotype originates from a man younger than 30 in good health and CMV-seropositive. Sample: PBMCs. DNA of the CDR3: TGTGCCAGCAGCTTTCCAGGGATACGGAATGAGCAGTTCTTC. Its translation is CASSFPGIRNEQFF.